Included here is one T cell receptor (beta chain) sequence, with context. The target antigen is unknown. cDNA carried unique molecular identifiers, and a universal primer site was added by template switching. TCRdb called the 5' RACE reads again in MiXCR, with one record for every CDR3 protein. The sample yields 1.5 million to 2 million distinct CDR3 sequences, about 31% seen once. These data are taken from a study of identical twins. Study-level findings and limits: Abundant cord blood beta clonotypes carried fewer insertions; memory repertoires showed none.

The CDR3 consists of 15 residues. The V gene lost 4 bases and the J gene lost 1 base, with 13 bases spanning the gap. This chain joins TRBV12-3 or TRBV12-4 and TRBJ2-5; tentative D call: TRBD1 (5 bases). The source material was cord blood. This sequence was found in a newborn girl in good health. CDR3 sequence (DNA): TGTGCCAGCAGTTCCCGTCGACAGTCCCAAGAGACCCAGTACTTC. Protein product: CASSSRRQSQETQYF.